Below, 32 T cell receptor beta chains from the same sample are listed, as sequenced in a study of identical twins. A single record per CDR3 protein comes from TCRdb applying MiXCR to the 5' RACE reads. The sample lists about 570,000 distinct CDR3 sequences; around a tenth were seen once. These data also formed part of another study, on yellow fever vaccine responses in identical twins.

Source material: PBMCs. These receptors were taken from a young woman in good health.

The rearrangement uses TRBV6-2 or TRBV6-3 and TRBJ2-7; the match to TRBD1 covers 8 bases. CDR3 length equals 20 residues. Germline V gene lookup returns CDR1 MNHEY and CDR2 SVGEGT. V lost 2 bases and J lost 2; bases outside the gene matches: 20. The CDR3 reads CASSYTTGTGYLRGPYEQYF. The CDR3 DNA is TGTGCCAGCAGTTACACCACCGGGACAGGTTATTTAAGGGGTCCCTACGAGCAGTACTTC.

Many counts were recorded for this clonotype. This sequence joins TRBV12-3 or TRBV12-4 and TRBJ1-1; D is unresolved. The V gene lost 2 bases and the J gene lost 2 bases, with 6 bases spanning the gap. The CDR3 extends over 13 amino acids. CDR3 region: CASSLRENTEAFF. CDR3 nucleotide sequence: TGTGCCAGCAGTTTAAGGGAAAACACTGAAGCTTTCTTT.

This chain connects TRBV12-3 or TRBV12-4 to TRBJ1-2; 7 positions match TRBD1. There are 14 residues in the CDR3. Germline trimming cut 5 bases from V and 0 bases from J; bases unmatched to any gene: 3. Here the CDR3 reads CASSPDRANYGYTF. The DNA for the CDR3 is TGTGCCAGCAGTCCCGACAGGGCTAACTATGGCTACACCTTC.

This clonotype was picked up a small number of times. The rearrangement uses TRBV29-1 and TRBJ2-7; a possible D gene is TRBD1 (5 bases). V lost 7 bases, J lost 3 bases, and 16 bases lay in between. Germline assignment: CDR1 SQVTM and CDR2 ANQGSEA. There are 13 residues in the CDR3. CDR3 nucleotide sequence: TGCAGCGCCCTAGGGGCCAACAACTACGAGCAGTACTTC. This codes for CSALGANNYEQYF.

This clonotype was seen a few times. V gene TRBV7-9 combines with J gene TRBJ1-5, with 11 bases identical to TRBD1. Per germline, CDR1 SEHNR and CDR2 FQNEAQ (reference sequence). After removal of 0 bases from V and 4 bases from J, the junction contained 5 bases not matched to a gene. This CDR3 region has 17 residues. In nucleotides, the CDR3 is TGTGCCAGCAGCTTAGCCGGAGGGGACAGGGGGAATCAGCCCCAGCATTTT. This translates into CASSLAGGDRGNQPQHF.

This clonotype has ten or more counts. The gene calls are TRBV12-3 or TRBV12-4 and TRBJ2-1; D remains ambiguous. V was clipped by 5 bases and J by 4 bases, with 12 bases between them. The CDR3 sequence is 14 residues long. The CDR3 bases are TGTGCCAGCAGTCCCATATCGCTGTACAATGAGCAGTTCTTC. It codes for CASSPISLYNEQFF.

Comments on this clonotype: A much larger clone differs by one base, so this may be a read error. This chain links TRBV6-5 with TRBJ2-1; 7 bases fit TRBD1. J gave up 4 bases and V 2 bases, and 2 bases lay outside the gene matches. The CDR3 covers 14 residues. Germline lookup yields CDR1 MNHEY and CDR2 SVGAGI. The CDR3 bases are TGTGCCAGCAGTTACGTGACAGGGTACAATGAGCAGTTCTTC. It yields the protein CASSYVTGYNEQFF.

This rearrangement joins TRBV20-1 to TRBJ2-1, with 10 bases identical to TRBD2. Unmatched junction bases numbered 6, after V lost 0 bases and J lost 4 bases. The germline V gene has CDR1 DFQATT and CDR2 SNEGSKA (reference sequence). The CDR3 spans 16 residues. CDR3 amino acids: CSARDWLAGEYNEQFF. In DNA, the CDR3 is TGCAGTGCTAGAGATTGGCTAGCGGGAGAGTACAATGAGCAGTTCTTC.

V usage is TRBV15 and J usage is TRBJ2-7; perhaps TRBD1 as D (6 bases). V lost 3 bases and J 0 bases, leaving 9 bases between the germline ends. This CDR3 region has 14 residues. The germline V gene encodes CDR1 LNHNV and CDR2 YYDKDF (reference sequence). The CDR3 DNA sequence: TGTGCCACCAGCAGCGACAGGAACTCCTACGAGCAGTACTTC. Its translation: CATSSDRNSYEQYF.

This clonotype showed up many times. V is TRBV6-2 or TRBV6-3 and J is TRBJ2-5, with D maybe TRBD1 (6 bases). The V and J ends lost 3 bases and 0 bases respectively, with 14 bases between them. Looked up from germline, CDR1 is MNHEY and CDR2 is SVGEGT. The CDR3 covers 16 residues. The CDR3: CASSYQGTRYQETQYF. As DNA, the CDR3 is TGTGCCAGCAGTTATCAAGGGACAAGGTACCAAGAGACCCAGTACTTC.

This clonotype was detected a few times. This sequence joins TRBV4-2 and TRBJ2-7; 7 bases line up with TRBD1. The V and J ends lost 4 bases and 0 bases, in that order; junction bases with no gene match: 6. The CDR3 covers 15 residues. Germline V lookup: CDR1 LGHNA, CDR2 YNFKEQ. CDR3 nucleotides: TGTGCCAGCAGCCGCGCACAGGGGACCTCCTACGAGCAGTACTTC. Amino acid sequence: CASSRAQGTSYEQYF.

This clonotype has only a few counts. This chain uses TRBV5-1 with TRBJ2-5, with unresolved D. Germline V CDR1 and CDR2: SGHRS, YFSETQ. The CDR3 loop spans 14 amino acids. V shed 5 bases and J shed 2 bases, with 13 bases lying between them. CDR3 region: CASRPGWGQETQYF. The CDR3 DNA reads TGCGCCAGCAGGCCCGGGTGGGGACAAGAGACCCAGTACTTC.

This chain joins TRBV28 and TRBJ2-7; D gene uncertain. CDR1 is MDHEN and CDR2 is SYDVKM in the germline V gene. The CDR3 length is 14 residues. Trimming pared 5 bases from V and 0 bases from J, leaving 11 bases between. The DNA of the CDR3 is TGTGCCAGCAGTCCGGGCGCGGACTCCTACGAGCAGTACTTC. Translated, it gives CASSPGADSYEQYF.

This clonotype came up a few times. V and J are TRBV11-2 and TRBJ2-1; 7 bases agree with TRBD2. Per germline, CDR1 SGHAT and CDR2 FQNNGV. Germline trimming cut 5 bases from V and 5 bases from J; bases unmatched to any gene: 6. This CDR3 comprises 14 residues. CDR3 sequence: CASSARLADNEQFF. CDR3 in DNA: TGTGCCAGCAGCGCCAGACTAGCAGACAATGAGCAGTTCTTC.

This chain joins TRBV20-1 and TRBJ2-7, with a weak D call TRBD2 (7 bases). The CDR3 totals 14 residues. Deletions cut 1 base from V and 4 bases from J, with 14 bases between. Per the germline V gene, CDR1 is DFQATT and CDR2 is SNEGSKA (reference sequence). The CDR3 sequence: CSARVGGGWYEQYF. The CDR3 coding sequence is TGCAGTGCTAGAGTGGGGGGGGGCTGGTACGAGCAGTACTTC.

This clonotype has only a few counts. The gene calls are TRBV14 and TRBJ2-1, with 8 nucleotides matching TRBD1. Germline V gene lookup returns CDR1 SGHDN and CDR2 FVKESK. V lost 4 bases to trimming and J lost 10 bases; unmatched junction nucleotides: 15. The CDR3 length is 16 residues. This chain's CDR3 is CASSPVVRDRIDEQFF. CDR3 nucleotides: TGTGCCAGCAGCCCAGTGGTCCGGGACAGGATCGACGAGCAGTTCTTC. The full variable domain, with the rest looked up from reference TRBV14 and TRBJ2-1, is EAGVTQFPSHSVIEKGQTVTLRCDPISGHDNLYWYRRVMGKEIKFLLHFVKESKQDESGMPNNRFLAERTGGTYSTLKVQPAELEDSGVYFCASSPVVRDRIDEQFFGPGTRLTVL.

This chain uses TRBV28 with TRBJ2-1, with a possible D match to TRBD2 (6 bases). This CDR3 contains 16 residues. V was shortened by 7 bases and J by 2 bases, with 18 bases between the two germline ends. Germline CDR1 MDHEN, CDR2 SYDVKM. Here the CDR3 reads CASTPRPGLTYNEQFF. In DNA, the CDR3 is TGTGCCAGCACCCCAAGACCGGGACTCACCTACAATGAGCAGTTCTTC.

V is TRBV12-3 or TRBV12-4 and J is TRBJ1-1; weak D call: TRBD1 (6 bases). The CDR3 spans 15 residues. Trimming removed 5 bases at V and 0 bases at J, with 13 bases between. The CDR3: CASSNEQGMNTEAFF. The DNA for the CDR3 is TGTGCCAGCAGTAACGAACAGGGTATGAACACTGAAGCTTTCTTT.

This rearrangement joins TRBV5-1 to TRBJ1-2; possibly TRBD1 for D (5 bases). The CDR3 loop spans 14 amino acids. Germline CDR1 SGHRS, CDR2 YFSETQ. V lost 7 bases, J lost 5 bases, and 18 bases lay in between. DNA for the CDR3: TGCGCCAGCCGCCGGGACCCCGAGGTGTATGGCTACACCTTC. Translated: CASRRDPEVYGYTF. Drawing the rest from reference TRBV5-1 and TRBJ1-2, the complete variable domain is KAGVTQTPRYLIKTRGQQVTLSCSPISGHRSVSWYQQTPGQGLQFLFEYFSETQRNKGNFPGRFSGRQFSNSRSEMNVSTLELGDSALYLCASRRDPEVYGYTFGSGTRLTVV.

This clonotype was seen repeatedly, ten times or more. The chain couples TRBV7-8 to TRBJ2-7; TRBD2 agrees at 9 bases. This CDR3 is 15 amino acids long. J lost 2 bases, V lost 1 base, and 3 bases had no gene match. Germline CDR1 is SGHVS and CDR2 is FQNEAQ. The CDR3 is CASSLGLAGTYEQYF. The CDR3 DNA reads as TGTGCCAGCAGCTTAGGGCTAGCGGGGACCTACGAGCAGTACTTC.

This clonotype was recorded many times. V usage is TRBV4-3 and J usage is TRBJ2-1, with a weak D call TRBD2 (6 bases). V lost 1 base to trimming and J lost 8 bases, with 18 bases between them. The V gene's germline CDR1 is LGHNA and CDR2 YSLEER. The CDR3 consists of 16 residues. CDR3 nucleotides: TGCGCCAGCAGCCAAGCCCCGGGACTCGACGGGGATGAGCAGTTCTTC. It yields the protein CASSQAPGLDGDEQFF.

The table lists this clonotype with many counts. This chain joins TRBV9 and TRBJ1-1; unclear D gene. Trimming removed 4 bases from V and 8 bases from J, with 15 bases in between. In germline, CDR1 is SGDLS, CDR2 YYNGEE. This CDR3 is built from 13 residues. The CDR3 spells CASSPNPGAEAFF. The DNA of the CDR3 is TGTGCCAGCAGCCCCAACCCGGGTGCCGAAGCTTTCTTT. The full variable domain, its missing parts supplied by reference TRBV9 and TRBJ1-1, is DSGVTQTPKHLITATGQRVTLRCSPRSGDLSVYWYQQSLDQGLQFLIQYYNGEERAKGNILERFSAQQFPDLHSELNLSSLELGDSALYFCASSPNPGAEAFFGQGTRLTVV.

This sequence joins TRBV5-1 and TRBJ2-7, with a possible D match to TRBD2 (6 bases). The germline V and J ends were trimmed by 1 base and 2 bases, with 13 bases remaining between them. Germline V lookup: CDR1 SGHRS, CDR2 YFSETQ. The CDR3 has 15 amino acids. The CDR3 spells CASSLSLAITYEQYF. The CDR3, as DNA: TGCGCCAGCAGCTTGAGTCTAGCGATCACCTACGAGCAGTACTTC.

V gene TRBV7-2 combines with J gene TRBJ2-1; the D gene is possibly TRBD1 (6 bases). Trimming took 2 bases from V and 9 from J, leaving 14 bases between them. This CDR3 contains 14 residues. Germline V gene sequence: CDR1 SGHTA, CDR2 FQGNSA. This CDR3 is CASSLRQGWGEQFF. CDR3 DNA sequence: TGTGCCAGCAGCTTAAGGCAGGGGTGGGGTGAGCAGTTCTTC.

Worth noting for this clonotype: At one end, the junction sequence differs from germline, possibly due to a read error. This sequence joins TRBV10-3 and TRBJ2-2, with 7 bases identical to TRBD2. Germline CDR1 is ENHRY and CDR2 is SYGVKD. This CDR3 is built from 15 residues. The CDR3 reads CAISTGERETGELLF. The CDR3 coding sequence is TGTGCCATCAGTACCGGGGAGCGGGAAACCGGGGAGCTGCTTTTT.

DNA for the CDR3: TGCGCCAGCAGCCAAGACAGGCTAGCGGGCTACGAGCAGTACTTC. This encodes CASSQDRLAGYEQYF. The chain uses TRBV4-3 and TRBJ2-7; 8 positions match TRBD2. The CDR3 has 15 residues. Germline-derived CDR1 and CDR2 are LGHNA and YSLEER. The J segment lost 3 bases and the V segment lost 0 bases, leaving 4 bases of the junction unmatched.

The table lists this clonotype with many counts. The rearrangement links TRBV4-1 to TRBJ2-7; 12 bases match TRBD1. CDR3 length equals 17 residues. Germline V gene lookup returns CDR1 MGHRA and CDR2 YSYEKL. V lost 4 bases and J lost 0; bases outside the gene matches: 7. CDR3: CASSPGTGGPSSYEQYF. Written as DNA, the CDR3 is TGCGCCAGCAGCCCCGGGACAGGGGGCCCGAGCTCCTACGAGCAGTACTTC.

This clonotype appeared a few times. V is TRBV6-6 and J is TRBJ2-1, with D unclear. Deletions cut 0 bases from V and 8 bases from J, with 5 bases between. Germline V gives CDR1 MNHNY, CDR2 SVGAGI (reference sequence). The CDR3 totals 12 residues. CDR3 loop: CASSYSNDEQFF. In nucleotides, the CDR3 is TGTGCCAGCAGTTACTCGAACGATGAGCAGTTCTTC.

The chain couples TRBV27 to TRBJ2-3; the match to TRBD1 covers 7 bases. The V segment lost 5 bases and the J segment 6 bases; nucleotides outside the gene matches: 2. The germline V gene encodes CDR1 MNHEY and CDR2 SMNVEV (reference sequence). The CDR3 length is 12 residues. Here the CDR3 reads CASSKGADTQYF. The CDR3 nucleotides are TGTGCCAGCAGTAAGGGGGCGGATACGCAGTATTTT.

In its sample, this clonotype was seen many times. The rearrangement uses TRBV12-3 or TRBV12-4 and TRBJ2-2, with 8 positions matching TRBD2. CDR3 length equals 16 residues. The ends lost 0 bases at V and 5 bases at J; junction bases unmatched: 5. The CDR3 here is CASSLARLALTGELFF. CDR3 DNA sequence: TGTGCCAGCAGTTTAGCGAGACTAGCGTTAACCGGGGAGCTGTTTTTT.

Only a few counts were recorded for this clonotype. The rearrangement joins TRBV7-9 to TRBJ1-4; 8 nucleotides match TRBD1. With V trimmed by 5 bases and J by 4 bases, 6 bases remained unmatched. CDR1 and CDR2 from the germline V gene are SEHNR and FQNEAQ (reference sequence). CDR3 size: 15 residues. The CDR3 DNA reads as TGTGCCAGCAGCCAAGACAGGGGTTTTAATGAAAAACTGTTTTTT. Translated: CASSQDRGFNEKLFF.

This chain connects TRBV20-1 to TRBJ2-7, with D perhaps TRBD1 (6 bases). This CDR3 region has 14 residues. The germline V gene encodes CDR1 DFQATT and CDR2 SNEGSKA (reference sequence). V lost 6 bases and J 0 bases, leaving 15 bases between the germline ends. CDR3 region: CSAPTGLYSYEQYF. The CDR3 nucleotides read TGCAGTGCCCCGACAGGTCTATACTCCTACGAGCAGTACTTC.